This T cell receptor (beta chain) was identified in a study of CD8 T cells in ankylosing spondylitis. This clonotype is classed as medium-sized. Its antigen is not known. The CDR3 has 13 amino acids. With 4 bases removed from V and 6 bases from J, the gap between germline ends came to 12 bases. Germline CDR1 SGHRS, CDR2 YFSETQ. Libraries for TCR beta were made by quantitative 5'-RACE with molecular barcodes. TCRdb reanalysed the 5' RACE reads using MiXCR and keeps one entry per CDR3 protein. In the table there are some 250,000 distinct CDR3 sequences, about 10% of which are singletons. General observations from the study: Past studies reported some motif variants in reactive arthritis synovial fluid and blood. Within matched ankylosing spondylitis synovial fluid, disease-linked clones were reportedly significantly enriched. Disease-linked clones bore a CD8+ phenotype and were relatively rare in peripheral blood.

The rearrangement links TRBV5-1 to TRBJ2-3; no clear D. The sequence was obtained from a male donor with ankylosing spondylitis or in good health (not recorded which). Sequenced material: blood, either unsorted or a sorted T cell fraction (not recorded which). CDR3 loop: CASSRGIGDTQYF. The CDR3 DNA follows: TGCGCCAGCAGCCGAGGAATCGGGGATACGCAGTATTTT.